Listed below are T cell receptor beta chains from one sample, sequenced in a study of blood T cell repertoires in COVID-19. Produced via immunoSEQ multiplex PCR; TCRdb's table is partial and in-frame only. The sample has some 54,000 clones, less than 90% seen once. Sequenced input: peripheral blood. All receptors derive from a woman aged 55-70 years with acute or convalescent COVID-19. Each CDR3 is given with its conserved first and last residue. The D gene is left open where the match is weak. Clone size, where shown, is once, few, many, or a class for clones that have expanded.

v_call,d_call,clone_size,j_call,cdr3_aa,cdr3_nt
TRBV6-1,-,-,TRBJ1-1,CASSEEGRGLTEAFF,TGTGCCAGCAGTGAAGAGGGTCGGGGACTCACTGAAGCTTTCTTT
TRBV18,TRBD1,-,TRBJ1-6,CASSRDSYNSPLHF,TGTGCCAGCTCACGGGACAGCTATAATTCACCCCTCCACTTT
TRBV2,TRBD1,-,TRBJ1-1,CASSGWTGATEAFF,TGTGCCAGCAGTGGATGGACAGGGGCCACTGAAGCTTTCTTT
TRBV2,-,once,TRBJ2-3,CASSESQRLTDTQYF,TGTGCCAGCAGTGAATCCCAGAGACTCACAGATACGCAGTATTTT
TRBV7-9,-,-,TRBJ1-6,CAPGANSPLHF,TGTGCCCCAGGGGCTAACTCACCCCTCCACTTT
TRBV25-1,-,once,TRBJ1-6,CASSEYSLVSPLHF,TGTGCCAGCAGTGAATATTCTTTAGTTTCACCCCTCCACTTT
TRBV15,TRBD2,-,TRBJ2-6,CATSRRFGGADGANVLTF,TGTGCCACCAGCCGTCGGTTCGGGGGGGCGGATGGGGCCAACGTCCTGACTTTC
TRBV10-3,-,once,TRBJ1-2,CAISESWQGGYGYTF,TGTGCCATCAGTGAATCTTGGCAGGGTGGCTATGGCTACACCTTC
TRBV3-1/TRBV3-2,TRBD2,-,TRBJ2-3,CASRPTSGRADTQYF,TGTGCCAGCAGGCCCACTAGCGGGCGGGCAGATACGCAGTATTTT
TRBV2,-,-,TRBJ1-1,CASSEFGNTEAFF,TGTGCCAGCAGTGAATTCGGGAACACTGAAGCTTTCTTT
TRBV19,TRBD1,-,TRBJ2-5,CASSTGTGPQETQYF,TGTGCCAGTAGTACCGGGACAGGTCCGCAAGAGACCCAGTACTTC
TRBV19,TRBD1,-,TRBJ1-1,CASRMTGTRTEAFF,TGTGCCAGTAGGATGACAGGGACCCGAACTGAAGCTTTCTTT
TRBV5-1,-,-,TRBJ1-3,CASSLAGSGNTIYF,TGCGCCAGCAGCTTGGCAGGGTCTGGAAACACCATATATTTT
TRBV7-9,-,few,TRBJ1-3,CASSLAWVFGDSSGNTIYF,TGTGCCAGCAGCTTAGCGTGGGTGTTCGGGGACTCATCTGGAAACACCATATATTTT
TRBV11-3,TRBD2,-,TRBJ2-5,CASSLGSGGAKETQYF,TGTGCCAGCAGCTTAGGATCGGGGGGTGCTAAAGAGACCCAGTACTTC
TRBV12-3/TRBV12-4,TRBD1,-,TRBJ1-4,CASSTGGQLFF,TGTGCCAGCAGTACAGGGGGCCAACTGTTTTTT
TRBV18,-,-,TRBJ1-5,CASSLSRREQPQHF,TGTGCCAGCTCACTCTCAAGACGGGAACAGCCCCAGCATTTT
TRBV5-1,TRBD1,-,TRBJ1-6,CASRPGQGTNSPLHF,TGCGCCAGCAGGCCGGGACAGGGGACCAATTCACCCCTCCACTTT
TRBV28,TRBD1,few,TRBJ1-1,CASSPTGQGRTEAFF,TGTGCCAGCAGTCCAACCGGACAGGGTCGCACTGAAGCTTTCTTT
TRBV28,-,-,TRBJ1-2,CASSPPRGSGYGYTF,TGTGCCAGCAGCCCCCCGCGGGGATCTGGCTATGGCTACACCTTC
TRBV27,TRBD1,once,TRBJ1-2,CASSLRRDRGNYGYTF,TGTGCCAGCAGTTTACGCCGGGACAGGGGAAACTATGGCTACACCTTC
TRBV28,TRBD1,-,TRBJ1-4,CASSRTGANEKLFF,TGTGCCAGCAGTCGGACAGGTGCTAATGAAAAACTGTTTTTT
TRBV30,-,-,TRBJ1-5,CAWSVPGRSNQPQHF,TGTGCCTGGAGTGTACCAGGGCGGAGCAATCAGCCCCAGCATTTT
TRBV10-2,-,-,TRBJ2-7,CATRSVTATRDPYEQYF,TGCGCCACCCGTAGTGTAACCGCGACTAGAGATCCCTACGAGCAGTACTTC
TRBV6-6,TRBD1,-,TRBJ1-6,CASSRTGADSPLHF,TGTGCCAGCAGTCGGACAGGGGCGGATTCACCCCTCCACTTT
TRBV30,-,-,TRBJ1-1,CATGPPGAFF,TGTGCTACAGGGCCCCCCGGGGCTTTCTTT
TRBV12-3/TRBV12-4,-,-,TRBJ2-1,CASTIPPGEQFF,TGTGCCAGCACCATTCCTCCCGGGGAGCAGTTCTTC
TRBV6-5,TRBD2,-,TRBJ2-3,CATQREGTSTDTQYF,TGTGCCACCCAAAGGGAGGGAACGAGCACAGATACGCAGTATTTT
TRBV4-2,-,-,TRBJ2-1,CASSQATGASYNEQFF,TGTGCCAGCAGCCAAGCTACGGGAGCATCCTACAATGAGCAGTTCTTC
TRBV18,-,-,TRBJ2-3,CASSQGFRTDTQYF,TGTGCCAGCTCACAGGGGTTCAGGACAGATACGCAGTATTTT
TRBV28,TRBD2,-,TRBJ2-5,CASSLRLAGGQETQYF,TGTGCCAGCAGCCTGAGACTAGCGGGAGGCCAAGAGACCCAGTACTTC
TRBV5-6,-,-,TRBJ2-1,CASSSYIHRYNEQFF,TGTGCCAGCAGCTCCTATATCCATCGTTACAATGAGCAGTTCTTC
TRBV5-8,TRBD1,few,TRBJ2-3,CASSGGQGLDTQYF,TGTGCCAGCAGCGGGGGACAGGGCCTCGATACGCAGTATTTT
TRBV27,TRBD2,-,TRBJ2-7,CASSLRLAGSLYEQYF,TGTGCCAGCAGTTTACGGCTAGCGGGATCTCTCTACGAGCAGTACTTC
TRBV19,TRBD1,-,TRBJ1-5,CATVDRGGNQPQHF,TGTGCCACCGTTGACAGGGGTGGCAATCAGCCCCAGCATTTT
TRBV11-2,TRBD1,-,TRBJ1-2,CASSPDRGYGYTF,TGTGCCAGCAGCCCTGACAGGGGGTATGGCTACACCTTC
TRBV7-2,TRBD2,-,TRBJ2-2,CASSPRSGGWSTGELFF,TGTGCCAGCAGCCCCCGGAGCGGGGGCTGGTCCACCGGGGAGCTGTTTTTT
TRBV7-9,TRBD1,-,TRBJ1-2,CASSKGQEAYGYTF,TGTGCCAGCAGCAAGGGACAGGAGGCTTATGGCTACACCTTC
TRBV28,-,-,TRBJ1-2,CASSSRRTAGYTF,TGTGCCAGCAGTTCGCGAAGGACAGCTGGCTACACCTTC
TRBV18,-,-,TRBJ2-1,CASSQSGPNSEQFF,TGTGCCAGCTCACAAAGCGGGCCGAACTCCGAGCAGTTCTTC
TRBV5-1,TRBD1,-,TRBJ2-2,CASQGANTGELFF,TGCGCGTCACAGGGGGCGAACACCGGGGAGCTGTTTTTT
TRBV7-8,-,-,TRBJ2-1,CASSLVRGGGRSNEQFF,TGTGCCAGCAGCTTAGTACGTGGAGGAGGACGGTCGAATGAGCAGTTCTTC
TRBV30,TRBD2,-,TRBJ2-5,CAWSGLAGGIRQTQYF,TGTGCCTGGAGTGGACTAGCGGGAGGAATTAGGCAGACCCAGTACTTC
TRBV6-5,TRBD1,-,TRBJ1-2,CASRSTGGGGYTF,TGTGCCAGCAGATCTACAGGGGGCGGCGGCTACACCTTC
TRBV2,TRBD1,-,TRBJ1-1,CASSTGVNTEAFF,TGTGCCAGCAGTACAGGGGTTAACACTGAAGCTTTCTTT
TRBV28,-,-,TRBJ1-2,CASSSRGDVNYGYTF,TGTGCCAGCAGTTCTAGAGGAGATGTAAACTATGGCTACACCTTC
TRBV6-5,TRBD1,-,TRBJ1-5,CASSYTGGGQPQHF,TGTGCCAGCAGCTACACAGGGGGCGGGCAGCCCCAGCATTTT
TRBV5-1,TRBD2,-,TRBJ2-1,CASSLAGSDNEQFF,TGCGCCAGCAGCCTAGCGGGGTCCGACAATGAGCAGTTCTTC
TRBV30,TRBD1,-,TRBJ1-1,CAWRLRQGSNTEAFF,TGTGCCTGGAGGCTCCGACAGGGATCTAACACTGAAGCTTTCTTT
TRBV13,TRBD2,-,TRBJ2-7,CASSQRVLAGGNEQYF,TGTGCCAGCAGCCAACGCGTACTAGCGGGAGGCAACGAGCAGTACTTC